This TCR beta chain came from a study of blood T cell repertoires in COVID-19. Study as a whole: Donors of Cohort 3 who recovered were those that had two negative PCRs, clearance, or symptom resolution. The samples span acute and convalescent COVID-19 from the United States, Italy and Spain.

As processed by the authors: The authors estimated nucleated cell counts from reference gene primer amplification. Measured with immunoSEQ multiplex PCR; TCRdb has only the in-frame clones, and not every one. The V and J calls and clone size were taken over from that table, and D and trimming were inferred from the DNA. The repertoire holds approximately 150,000 clones, with around three quarters as singletons. Participant-reported clinical history was the basis for cohort assignment. The CDR3 loop spans 16 amino acids. The V segment lost 3 bases and the J segment 3 bases; nucleotides outside the gene matches: 7. Per the germline V gene, CDR1 is SGHRS and CDR2 is YFSETQ.

The clonotype comes from a woman between 70 and 85 years old in a cohort exposed to, infected with or recovered from COVID-19 (not recorded which). The sample comprised PBMCs or T cells enriched from blood (not recorded which). This sequence joins TRBV5-1 and TRBJ2-2, with 8 bases identical to TRBD2. The CDR3 here is CASSSSGTSYTGELFF. The CDR3, as DNA: TGCGCCAGCAGCTCATCCGGGACTAGTTACACCGGGGAGCTGTTTTTT.